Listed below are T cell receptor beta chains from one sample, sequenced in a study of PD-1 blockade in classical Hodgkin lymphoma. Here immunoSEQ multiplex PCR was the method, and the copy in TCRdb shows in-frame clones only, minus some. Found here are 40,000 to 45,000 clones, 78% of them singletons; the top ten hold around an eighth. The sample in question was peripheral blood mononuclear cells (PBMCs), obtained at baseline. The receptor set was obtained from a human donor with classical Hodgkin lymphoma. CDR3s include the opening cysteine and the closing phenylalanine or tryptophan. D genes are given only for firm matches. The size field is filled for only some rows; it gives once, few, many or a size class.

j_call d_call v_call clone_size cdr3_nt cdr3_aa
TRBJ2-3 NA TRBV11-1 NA TGTGCCAGCAGCCCGACTAGAAGCGGGGATACGCAGTATTTT CASSPTRSGDTQYF
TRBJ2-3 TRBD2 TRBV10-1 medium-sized TGCGCCAGCAGTGAGTCGAATACTAGCGGGGGGCGCACAGATACGCAGTATTTT CASSESNTSGGRTDTQYF
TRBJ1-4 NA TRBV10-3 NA TGTGCCATCACCACGGGGGGACGCCGTCCCCCTAGTGAAAAACTGTTTTTT CAITTGGRRPPSEKLFF
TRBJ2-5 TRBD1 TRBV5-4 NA TGTGCCAGCAGCTTTCCTGGACAGGGGGCCTTGGAGACCCAGTACTTC CASSFPGQGALETQYF
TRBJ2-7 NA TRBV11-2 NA TGTGCCAGCAGCCAGGACAACTACGAGCAGTACTTC CASSQDNYEQYF
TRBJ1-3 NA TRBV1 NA TGCACCAGCAGCGCCGGGACAGGGAGTTGTTCTGGAAACACCATATATTTT CTSSAGTGSCSGNTIYF
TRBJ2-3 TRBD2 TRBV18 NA TGTGCCAGCTCACCAACTAGCGGGGTGGTTATCAACACAGATACGCAGTATTTT CASSPTSGVVINTDTQYF
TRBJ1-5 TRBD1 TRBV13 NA TGTGCCAGCAGCTTAGGGACAGGGAGTCAGCCCCAGCATTTT CASSLGTGSQPQHF
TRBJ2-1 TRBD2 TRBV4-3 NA TGCGCCAGCAGCCAAGATTCCAGCGGGGGGGACAATGAGCAGTTCTTC CASSQDSSGGDNEQFF
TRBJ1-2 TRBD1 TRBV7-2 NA TGTGCCAGCAGCTTATGGGGAGCCAGGGGGATTAGCTACACCTTC CASSLWGARGISYTF
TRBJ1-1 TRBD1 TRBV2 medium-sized TGTGCCAGCAGTGAGGGGACAGGGGACGAAGCTTTCTTT CASSEGTGDEAFF
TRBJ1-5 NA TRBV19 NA TGTGCCAGTACGTCTTGGGCGAATAGCAATCAGCCCCAGCATTTT CASTSWANSNQPQHF
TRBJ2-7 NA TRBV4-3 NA TGCGCCAGCAGCCAACAACCCGGGCAGGAGCAGTACTTC CASSQQPGQEQYF
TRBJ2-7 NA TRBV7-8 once TGTGCCAGCAGCTTAGCCCGAACCTACGAGCAGTACTTC CASSLARTYEQYF
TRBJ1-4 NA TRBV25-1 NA TGTGCCAGCAGCTCCCCGGGTGTTGATGAAAAACTGTTTTTT CASSSPGVDEKLFF
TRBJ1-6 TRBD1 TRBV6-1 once TGTGCCAGCAGTGAGATAGGCCAGGGGGTTTCTCACTCACCCCTCCACTTT CASSEIGQGVSHSPLHF
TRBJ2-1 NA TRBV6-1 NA TGTGCCAGCAGCGACGTGGAAGAGCAGTTCTTC CASSDVEEQFF
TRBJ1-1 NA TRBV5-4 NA TGTGCCAGCAGCTTGGACAGGGACACTGAAGCTTTCTTT CASSLDRDTEAFF
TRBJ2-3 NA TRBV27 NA TGTGCCAGCATGGGTCAGGGATCGACTACGCAGTATTTT CASMGQGSTTQYF
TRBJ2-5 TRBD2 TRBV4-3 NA TGCGCCAGCAGCCAAGGACTAGCGGGGGCCGGGGAGACCCAGTACTTC CASSQGLAGAGETQYF
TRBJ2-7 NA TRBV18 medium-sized TGTGCCAGCTCACCCGTCGGGGCGGGCGACTACTACGAGCAGTACTTC CASSPVGAGDYYEQYF
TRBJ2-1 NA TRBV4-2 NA TGTGCCAGCAGCCAAGAGATTCTCGAGACTAGGGTCTACAATGAGCAGTTCTTC CASSQEILETRVYNEQFF